Here is one T cell receptor beta chain with its context. The antigen is unknown. V lost 5 bases and J lost 4; bases outside the gene matches: 4. The CDR3 has 14 residues. CDR1 and CDR2 from the germline V gene are LNHDA and SQIVND (reference sequence). These data are taken from a study of cytomegalovirus exposure and HLA in healthy donors. Findings of the study overall: TCR sequences were mostly rare, though some public TCRs occurred in many donors. Three CMV-associated chains were confirmed in vitro to be specific for CMV antigens. According to a subsequent analysis, TCR clusters identified in the first cohort showed a tendency to co-occur across the roughly 120 validation repertoires. Cytomegalovirus-associated status was assigned to 150 to 200 TCR beta chains.

Generated by immunoSEQ multiplex PCR, the TCRdb table keeps only in-frame clones and is missing some. Here the sample spans 130,000 or so clones, about 90% being singletons. The chain carries TRBV19 and TRBJ2-3; 9 bases agree with TRBD1. The sample comprised PBMCs. The source of this sequence is a woman between 18 and 30 years old in good health and CMV-seronegative. The CDR3 protein is CASSWGQGADTQYF. CDR3 sequence (DNA): TGTGCCAGTAGTTGGGGACAGGGAGCAGATACGCAGTATTTT.